Listed here are 17 T cell receptor beta chains from one sample, sequenced in a study of T cell responses to AZD1222 COVID-19 vaccine. Here immunoSEQ multiplex PCR was the method, and the copy in TCRdb shows in-frame clones only, minus some. Here the sample spans some 200,000 clones, about nine tenths being singletons. The specimen comprised peripheral blood, sampled 28 days after the second AZD1222 dose. These receptor sequences come from an adult who received the AZD1222 COVID-19 vaccine.

This sequence joins TRBV6-5 and TRBJ1-1, with a tentative D call TRBD1 (5 bases). This CDR3 contains 14 residues. Germline V gene data show CDR1 as MNHEY and CDR2 as SVGAGI. V lost 8 bases, J lost 4 bases, and 17 bases lay in between. The CDR3 DNA reads as TGTGCCAGCTCTCGGGGGTCGGGAGGCACTGAAGCTTTCTTT. The encoded protein is CASSRGSGGTEAFF.

This chain joins TRBV5-1 and TRBJ2-3; the match to TRBD2 covers 7 bases. The CDR3 loop spans 15 amino acids. CDR1 SGHRS and CDR2 YFSETQ come from the germline V gene. J gave up 0 bases and V 3 bases, and 4 bases lay outside the gene matches. As DNA, the CDR3 is TGCGCCAGCAGCTCGCTAGCGGTTAGCACAGATACGCAGTATTTT. This sequence encodes CASSSLAVSTDTQYF.

The chain couples TRBV5-1 to TRBJ2-1; no clear D. Trimming took 3 bases from V and 0 from J, leaving 13 bases between them. This CDR3 spans 16 amino acids. CDR1 is SGHRS, CDR2 YFSETQ, per germline. CDR3 amino acids: CASSSLLLSSYNEQFF. DNA of the CDR3: TGCGCCAGCAGCTCTCTACTACTAAGCTCCTACAATGAGCAGTTCTTC.

This chain links TRBV4-1 with TRBJ1-1; unclear D gene. The CDR3 sequence is 16 residues long. Looked up from germline, CDR1 is MGHRA and CDR2 is YSYEKL. The V gene lost 0 bases and the J gene lost 1 base, with 12 bases spanning the gap. For the CDR3, the DNA is TGCGCCAGCAGCCAAGAATTGCAGGAGAGGAACACTGAAGCTTTCTTT. Its translation: CASSQELQERNTEAFF.

V and J are TRBV11-2 and TRBJ1-2; possible D gene TRBD1, 5 bases. CDR1 is SGHAT, CDR2 FQNNGV, per germline. The V end lost 1 base, the J end lost 7 bases, and 13 bases lay between the germline ends. The length of the CDR3 is 14 residues. As DNA, the CDR3 is TGTGCCAGCAGCTTAGTCAGGACATTCCGTGGCTACACCTTC. This translates into CASSLVRTFRGYTF.

The rearrangement joins TRBV24-1 to TRBJ1-5; the D gene is possibly TRBD1 (5 bases). CDR1 and CDR2 from the germline V gene are KGHDR and SFDVKD. The V end was cut by 4 bases, the J end by 1 base, with 16 bases between. The CDR3 is made up of 17 amino acids. CDR3 amino acids: CATSDRGEGRSNQPQHF. In DNA form, the CDR3 reads TGTGCCACCAGTGACCGGGGCGAGGGGCGAAGCAATCAGCCCCAGCATTTT.

This clone was seen just once. V usage is TRBV7-9 and J usage is TRBJ1-1, with no clear D. The germline V and J ends were trimmed by 8 bases and 1 base, with 14 bases remaining between them. The V gene's germline CDR1 is SEHNR and CDR2 FQNEAQ (reference sequence). This CDR3 is 14 amino acids long. CDR3 DNA: TGTGCCAGCCAACTTAGCCCACCGAACACTGAAGCTTTCTTT. This sequence encodes CASQLSPPNTEAFF.

The CDR3 DNA is TGTGCCAGCAGTTTAGTTGGGGGGCCTCGGGCTGAAGCTTTCTTT. Translated, it gives CASSLVGGPRAEAFF. The chain carries TRBV27 and TRBJ1-1; D possibly corresponds to TRBD1 (6 bases). V shed 2 bases and J shed 6 bases, with 16 bases lying between them. CDR1 MNHEY and CDR2 SMNVEV come from the germline V gene (reference sequence). The CDR3 runs to 15 residues.

As to this clone: One end of the junction is discordant with germline, which a read error may explain. This chain uses TRBV6-5 with TRBJ1-1; no firm D call. The V gene's germline CDR1 is MNHEY and CDR2 SVGAGI. The CDR3 contains 14 residues. This CDR3 is CASSHSEGNTEAFF. The CDR3, as DNA: TGTGCCAGCAGTCACTCTGAAGGGAACACTGAAGCTTTCTTT.

Only a few counts were recorded for this clone. The chain employs TRBV28 and TRBJ1-2; D unresolved. The CDR3 sequence is 15 residues long. The ends were cut back, 5 bases at V and 1 base at J, with 14 bases in the middle. Germline V gives CDR1 MDHEN, CDR2 SYDVKM. CDR3 sequence: CASSRLTGFNYGYTF. As DNA, the CDR3 is TGTGCCAGCAGTCGATTAACGGGGTTTAACTATGGCTACACCTTC.

This chain links TRBV5-8 with TRBJ2-1; 9 bases agree with TRBD2. Germline assignment: CDR1 SGHTS and CDR2 YDEGEE. This CDR3 region has 15 residues. Trimming at V came to 0 bases and at J to 5 bases, leaving 3 bases not matched to a gene. The CDR3 region has the DNA TGTGCCAGCAGCTTGGGGACTAGCGCGAACAATGAGCAGTTCTTC. Protein product: CASSLGTSANNEQFF.

CDR3 sequence (DNA): TGTGCCAGCAGCTGCCCCGGGACTAGCGTCCGCTCTGGGGCCAACGTCCTGACTTTC. Its translation is CASSCPGTSVRSGANVLTF. This rearrangement joins TRBV21-1 to TRBJ2-6; the table gives TRBD2 as D, unverified against the DNA. TRBV21-1 is a listed pseudogene. The length of the CDR3 is 19 residues.

V usage is TRBV20-1 and J usage is TRBJ2-3, with no clear D. V was clipped by 5 bases and J by 3 bases, with 6 bases between them. This CDR3 spans 11 amino acids. Germline CDR1 reads DFQATT; CDR2 reads SNEGSKA (reference sequence). The CDR3 loop reads CSASETDTQYF. The CDR3 DNA is TGCAGTGCTTCAGAGACAGATACGCAGTATTTT.

The V gene is TRBV5-1, the J gene TRBJ1-1, with 7 bases fitting TRBD1. The CDR3 contains 14 residues. V trimming: 3 bases; J trimming: 1 base; junction bases outside the gene matches: 3. Germline-derived CDR1 and CDR2 are SGHRS and YFSETQ. CDR3 sequence: CASSSGQRNTEAFF. DNA for the CDR3: TGCGCCAGCAGCTCGGGACAGAGGAACACTGAAGCTTTCTTT. Using reference TRBV5-1 and TRBJ1-1 for the parts outside the CDR3, the full variable domain is KAGVTQTPRYLIKTRGQQVTLSCSPISGHRSVSWYQQTPGQGLQFLFEYFSETQRNKGNFPGRFSGRQFSNSRSEMNVSTLELGDSALYLCASSSGQRNTEAFFGQGTRLTVV.

The chain employs TRBV28 and TRBJ1-5; D unclear. The V gene lost 3 bases and the J gene lost 2 bases, with 17 bases spanning the gap. The CDR3 runs to 17 residues. CDR1 and CDR2 (germline): MDHEN, SYDVKM. This CDR3 is CASSFPRVRMGNQPQHF. As DNA, the CDR3 is TGTGCCAGCAGTTTCCCACGGGTCCGGATGGGCAATCAGCCCCAGCATTTT.

The gene calls are TRBV6-2 or TRBV6-3 and TRBJ1-5; 8 bases are a match to TRBD1. CDR1 and CDR2 (germline): MNHEY, SVGEGT. This CDR3 is 14 amino acids long. Trimming took 5 bases from V and 1 from J; bases not matched to a gene: 1. The CDR3 bases are TGTGCCAGCAGTAGGACAGGGAGCAATCAGCCCCAGCATTTT. This encodes CASSRTGSNQPQHF.

The J gene is TRBJ2-7, the V gene TRBV7-2; 8 bases are shared with TRBD2. With 5 bases clipped from V and 0 bases from J, the junction kept 3 bases outside the gene matches. CDR3 length equals 14 residues. The germline gives CDR1 SGHTA, CDR2 FQGNSA. CDR3 protein: CASSPGLASYEQYF. The CDR3 DNA reads TGTGCCAGCAGCCCCGGACTAGCCTCCTACGAGCAGTACTTC.